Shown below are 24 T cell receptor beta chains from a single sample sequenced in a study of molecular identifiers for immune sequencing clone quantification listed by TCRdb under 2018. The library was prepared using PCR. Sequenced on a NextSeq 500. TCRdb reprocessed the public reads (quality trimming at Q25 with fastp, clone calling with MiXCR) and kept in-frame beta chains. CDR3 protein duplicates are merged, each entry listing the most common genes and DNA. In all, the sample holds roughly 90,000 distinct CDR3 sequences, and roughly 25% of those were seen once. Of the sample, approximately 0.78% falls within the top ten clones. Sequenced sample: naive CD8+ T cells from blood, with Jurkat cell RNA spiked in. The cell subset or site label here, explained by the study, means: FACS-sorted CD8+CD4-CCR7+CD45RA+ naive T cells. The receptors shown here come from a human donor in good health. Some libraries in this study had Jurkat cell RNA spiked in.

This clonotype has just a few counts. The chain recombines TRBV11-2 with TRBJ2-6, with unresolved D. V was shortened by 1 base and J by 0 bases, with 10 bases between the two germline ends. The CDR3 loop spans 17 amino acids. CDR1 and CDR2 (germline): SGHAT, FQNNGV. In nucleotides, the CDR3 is TGTGCCAGCAGCTTAGTAGTCAGCCACTCTGGGGCCAACGTCCTGACTTTC. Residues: CASSLVVSHSGANVLTF.

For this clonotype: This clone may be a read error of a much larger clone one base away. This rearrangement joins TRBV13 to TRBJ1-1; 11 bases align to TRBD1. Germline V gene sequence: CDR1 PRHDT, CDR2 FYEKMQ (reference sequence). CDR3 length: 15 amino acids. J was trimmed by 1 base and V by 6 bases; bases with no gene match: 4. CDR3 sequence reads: CASRSGTGGNTEAFF. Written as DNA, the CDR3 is TGTGCCAGCAGGTCCGGGACAGGGGGGAACACTGAAGCTTTCTTT.

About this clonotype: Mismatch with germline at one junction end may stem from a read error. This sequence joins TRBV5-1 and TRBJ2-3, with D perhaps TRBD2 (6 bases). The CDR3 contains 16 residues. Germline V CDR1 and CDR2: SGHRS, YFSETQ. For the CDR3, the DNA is TGCGCCAGCAGCTTCATTAGCGGAGGTCCCACTAATACGCAGTCTTTT. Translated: CASSFISGGPTNTQSF. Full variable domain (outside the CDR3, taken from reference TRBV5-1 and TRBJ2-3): KAGVTQTPRYLIKTRGQQVTLSCSPISGHRSVSWYQQTPGQGLQFLFEYFSETQRNKGNFPGRFSGRQFSNSRSEMNVSTLELGDSALYLCASSFISGGPTNTQSFGPGTRLTVL.

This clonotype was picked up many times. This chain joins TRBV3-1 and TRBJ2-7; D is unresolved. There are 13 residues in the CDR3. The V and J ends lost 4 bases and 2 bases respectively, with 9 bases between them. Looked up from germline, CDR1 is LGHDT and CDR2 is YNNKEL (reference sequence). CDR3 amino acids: CASSRGPPYEQYF. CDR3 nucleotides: TGTGCCAGCAGCCGCGGCCCCCCCTACGAGCAGTACTTC.

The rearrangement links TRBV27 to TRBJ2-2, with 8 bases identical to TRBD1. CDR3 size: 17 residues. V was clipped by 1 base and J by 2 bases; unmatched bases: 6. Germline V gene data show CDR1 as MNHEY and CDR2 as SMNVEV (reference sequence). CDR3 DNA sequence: TGTGCCAGCAGTTTATTGTTGACAGGGGCAAACACCGGGGAGCTGTTTTTT. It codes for CASSLLLTGANTGELFF.

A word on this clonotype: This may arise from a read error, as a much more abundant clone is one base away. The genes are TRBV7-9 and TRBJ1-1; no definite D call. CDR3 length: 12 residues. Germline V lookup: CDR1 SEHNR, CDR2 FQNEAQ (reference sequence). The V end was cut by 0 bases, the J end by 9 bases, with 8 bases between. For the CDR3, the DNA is TGTGCCAGCAGCTTAGCAACTACTAAAGCTTTCTTT. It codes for CASSLATTKAFF.

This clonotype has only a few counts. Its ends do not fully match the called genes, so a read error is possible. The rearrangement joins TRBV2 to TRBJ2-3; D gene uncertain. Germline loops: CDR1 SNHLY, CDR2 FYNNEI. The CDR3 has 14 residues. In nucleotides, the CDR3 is TGTGCCAGCAGTGAGGGTTGGCGCACAGATATGCAGTATTTT. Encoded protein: CASSEGWRTDMQYF. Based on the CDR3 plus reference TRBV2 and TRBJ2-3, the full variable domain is EPEVTQTPSHQVTQMGQEVILRCVPISNHLYFYWYRQILGQKVEFLVSFYNNEISEKSEIFDDQFSVERPDGSNFTLKIRSTKLEDSAMYFCASSEGWRTDMQYFGPGTRLTVL.

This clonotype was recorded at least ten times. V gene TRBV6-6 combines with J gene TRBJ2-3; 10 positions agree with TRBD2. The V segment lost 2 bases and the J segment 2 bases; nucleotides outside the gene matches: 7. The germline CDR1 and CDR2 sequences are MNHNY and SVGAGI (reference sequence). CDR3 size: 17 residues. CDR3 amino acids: CASSYLRLAGTTDTQYF. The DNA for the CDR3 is TGTGCCAGCAGTTACCTTCGACTAGCGGGTACCACAGATACGCAGTATTTT.

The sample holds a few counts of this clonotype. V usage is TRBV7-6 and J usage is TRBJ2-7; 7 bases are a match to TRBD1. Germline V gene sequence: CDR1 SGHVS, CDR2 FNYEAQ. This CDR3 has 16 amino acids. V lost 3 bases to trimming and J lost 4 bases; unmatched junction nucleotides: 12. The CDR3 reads CASSLGQQGSRYEQYF. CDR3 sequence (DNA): TGTGCCAGCAGCTTGGGCCAACAGGGGAGTAGGTACGAGCAGTACTTC.

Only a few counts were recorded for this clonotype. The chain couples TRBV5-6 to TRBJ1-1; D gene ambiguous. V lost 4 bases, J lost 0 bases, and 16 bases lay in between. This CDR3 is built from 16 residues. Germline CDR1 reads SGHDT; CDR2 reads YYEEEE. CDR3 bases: TGTGCCAGCAGCCGAACTCCGTCTGGGATGAACACTGAAGCTTTCTTT. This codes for CASSRTPSGMNTEAFF.

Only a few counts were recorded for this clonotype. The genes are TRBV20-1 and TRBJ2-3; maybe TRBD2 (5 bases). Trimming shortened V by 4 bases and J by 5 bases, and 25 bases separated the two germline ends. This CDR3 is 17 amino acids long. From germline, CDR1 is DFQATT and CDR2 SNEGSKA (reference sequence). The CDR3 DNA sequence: TGCAGTGCTACGGCCGGAGGCAAGCATCTACAACGAGATACGCAGTATTTT. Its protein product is CSATAGGKHLQRDTQYF.

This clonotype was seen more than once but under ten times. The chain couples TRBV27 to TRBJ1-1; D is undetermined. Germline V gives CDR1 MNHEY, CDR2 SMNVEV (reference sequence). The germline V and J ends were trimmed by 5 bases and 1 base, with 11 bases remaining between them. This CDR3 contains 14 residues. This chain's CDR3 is CASSPVGSNTEAFF. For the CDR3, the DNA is TGTGCCAGCAGTCCCGTCGGGTCGAACACTGAAGCTTTCTTT.

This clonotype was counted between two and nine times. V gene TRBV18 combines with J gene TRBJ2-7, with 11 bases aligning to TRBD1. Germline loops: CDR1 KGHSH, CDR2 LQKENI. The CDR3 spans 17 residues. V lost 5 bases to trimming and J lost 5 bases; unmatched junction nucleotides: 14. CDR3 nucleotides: TGTGCCAGCTCATTGGACAGGGGGCGCGGAGGGAGGGACGAGCAGTACTTC. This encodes CASSLDRGRGGRDEQYF.

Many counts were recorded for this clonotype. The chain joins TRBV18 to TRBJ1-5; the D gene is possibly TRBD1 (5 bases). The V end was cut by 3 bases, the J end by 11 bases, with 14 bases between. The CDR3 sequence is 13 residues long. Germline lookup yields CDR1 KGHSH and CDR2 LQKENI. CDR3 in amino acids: CASSPDTLESQHF. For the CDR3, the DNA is TGTGCCAGCTCACCGGACACCCTGGAATCCCAGCATTTT. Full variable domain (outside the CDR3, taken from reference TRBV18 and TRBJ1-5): NAGVMQNPRHLVRRRGQEARLRCSPMKGHSHVYWYRQLPEEGLKFMVYLQKENIIDESGMPKERFSAEFPKEGPSILRIQQVVRGDSAAYFCASSPDTLESQHFGDGTRLSIL.

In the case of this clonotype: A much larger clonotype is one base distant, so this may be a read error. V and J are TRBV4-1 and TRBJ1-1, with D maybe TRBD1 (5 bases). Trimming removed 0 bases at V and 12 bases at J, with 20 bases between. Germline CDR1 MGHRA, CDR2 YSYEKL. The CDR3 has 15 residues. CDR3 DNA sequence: TGCGCCAGCAGCCAAGATGTTCCGGACAACTCCGAAACTTTCTTT. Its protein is CASSQDVPDNSETFF.

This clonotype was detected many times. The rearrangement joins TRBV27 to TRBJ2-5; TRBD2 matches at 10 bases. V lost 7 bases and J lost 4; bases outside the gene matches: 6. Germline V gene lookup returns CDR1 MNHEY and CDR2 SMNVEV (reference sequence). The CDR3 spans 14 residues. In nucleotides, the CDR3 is TGTGCCAGCAAGAAGCGGGAGGGCCTAGAGACCCAGTACTTC. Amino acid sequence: CASKKREGLETQYF.

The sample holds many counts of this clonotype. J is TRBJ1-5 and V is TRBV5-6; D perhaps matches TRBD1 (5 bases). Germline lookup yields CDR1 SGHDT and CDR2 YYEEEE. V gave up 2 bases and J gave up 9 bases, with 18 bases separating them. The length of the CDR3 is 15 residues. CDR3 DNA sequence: TGTGCCAGCAGCTTTTCCGGGACGGCGAATTTGCCCCAGCATTTT. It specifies CASSFSGTANLPQHF.

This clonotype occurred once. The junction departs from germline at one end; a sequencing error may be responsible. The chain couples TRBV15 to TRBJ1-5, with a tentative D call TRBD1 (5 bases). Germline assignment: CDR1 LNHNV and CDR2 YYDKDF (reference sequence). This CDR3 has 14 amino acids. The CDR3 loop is CATDDSADYQPQHF. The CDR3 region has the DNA TGTGCCACCGACGACAGCGCGGACTATCAACCCCAGCATTTT.

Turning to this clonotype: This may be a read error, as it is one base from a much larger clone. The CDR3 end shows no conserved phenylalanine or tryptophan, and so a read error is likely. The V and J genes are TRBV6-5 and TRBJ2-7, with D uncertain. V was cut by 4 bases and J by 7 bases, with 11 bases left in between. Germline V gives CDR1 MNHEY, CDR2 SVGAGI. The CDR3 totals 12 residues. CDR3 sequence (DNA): TGTGCCAGCAGTTCGGTGGTCTGGGAGCAGTACTCC. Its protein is CASSSVVWEQYS.

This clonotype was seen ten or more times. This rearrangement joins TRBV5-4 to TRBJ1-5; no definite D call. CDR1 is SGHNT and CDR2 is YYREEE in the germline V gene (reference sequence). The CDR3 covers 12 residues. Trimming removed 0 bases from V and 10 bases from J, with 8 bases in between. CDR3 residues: CASSLGDGPQHF. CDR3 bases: TGTGCCAGCAGCTTGGGAGACGGCCCCCAGCATTTT. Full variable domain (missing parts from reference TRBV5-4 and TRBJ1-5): ETGVTQSPTHLIKTRGQQVTLRCSSQSGHNTVSWYQQALGQGPQFIFQYYREEENGRGNFPPRFSGLQFPNYSSELNVNALELDDSALYLCASSLGDGPQHFGDGTRLSIL.

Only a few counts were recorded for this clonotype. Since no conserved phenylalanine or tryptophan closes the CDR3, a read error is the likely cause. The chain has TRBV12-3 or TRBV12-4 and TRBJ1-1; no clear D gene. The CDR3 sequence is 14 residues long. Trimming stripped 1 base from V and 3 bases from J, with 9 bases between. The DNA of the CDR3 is TGTGCCAGCAGTTTAGTCACTGCCTACACTGAAGCTTTCCTT. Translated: CASSLVTAYTEAFL.

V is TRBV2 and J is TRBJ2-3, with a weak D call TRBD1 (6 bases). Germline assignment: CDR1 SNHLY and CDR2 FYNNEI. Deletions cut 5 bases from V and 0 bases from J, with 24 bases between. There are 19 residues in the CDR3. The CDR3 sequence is CASSLITTGDPPSTDTQYF. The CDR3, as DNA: TGTGCCAGCAGTCTCATTACGACAGGTGACCCTCCTAGCACAGATACGCAGTATTTT. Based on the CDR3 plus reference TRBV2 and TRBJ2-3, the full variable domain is EPEVTQTPSHQVTQMGQEVILRCVPISNHLYFYWYRQILGQKVEFLVSFYNNEISEKSEIFDDQFSVERPDGSNFTLKIRSTKLEDSAMYFCASSLITTGDPPSTDTQYFGPGTRLTVL.

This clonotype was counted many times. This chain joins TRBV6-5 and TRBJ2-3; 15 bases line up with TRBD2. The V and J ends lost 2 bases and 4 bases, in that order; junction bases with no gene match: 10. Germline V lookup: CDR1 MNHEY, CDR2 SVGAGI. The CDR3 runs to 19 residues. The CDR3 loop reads CASSYRRTSGGVPADTQYF. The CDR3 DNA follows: TGTGCCAGCAGTTACCGCCGGACTAGCGGGGGGGTCCCAGCAGATACGCAGTATTTT.

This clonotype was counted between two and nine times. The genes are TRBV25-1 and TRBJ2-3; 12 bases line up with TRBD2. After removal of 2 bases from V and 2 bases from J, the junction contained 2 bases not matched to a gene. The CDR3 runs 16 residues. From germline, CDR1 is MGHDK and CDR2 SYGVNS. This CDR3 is CASSEGTSGHTDTQYF. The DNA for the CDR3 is TGTGCCAGCAGTGAAGGGACTAGCGGGCACACAGATACGCAGTATTTT.